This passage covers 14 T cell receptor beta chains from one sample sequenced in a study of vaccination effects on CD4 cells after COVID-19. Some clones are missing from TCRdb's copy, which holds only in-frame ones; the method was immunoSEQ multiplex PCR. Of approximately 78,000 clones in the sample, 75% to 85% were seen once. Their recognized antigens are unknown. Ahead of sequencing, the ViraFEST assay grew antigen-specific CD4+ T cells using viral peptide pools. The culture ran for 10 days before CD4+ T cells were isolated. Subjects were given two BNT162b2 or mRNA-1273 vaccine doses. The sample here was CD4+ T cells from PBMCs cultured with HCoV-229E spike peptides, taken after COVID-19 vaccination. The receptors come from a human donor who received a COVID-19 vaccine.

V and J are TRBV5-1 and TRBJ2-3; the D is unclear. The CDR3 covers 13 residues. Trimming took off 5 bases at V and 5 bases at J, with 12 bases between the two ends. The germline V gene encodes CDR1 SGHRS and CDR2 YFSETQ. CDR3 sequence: CASSDGPIDTQYF. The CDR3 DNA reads TGCGCCAGCAGTGACGGACCCATAGATACGCAGTATTTT. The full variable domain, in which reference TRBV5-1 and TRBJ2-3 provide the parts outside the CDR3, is KAGVTQTPRYLIKTRGQQVTLSCSPISGHRSVSWYQQTPGQGLQFLFEYFSETQRNKGNFPGRFSGRQFSNSRSEMNVSTLELGDSALYLCASSDGPIDTQYFGPGTRLTVL.

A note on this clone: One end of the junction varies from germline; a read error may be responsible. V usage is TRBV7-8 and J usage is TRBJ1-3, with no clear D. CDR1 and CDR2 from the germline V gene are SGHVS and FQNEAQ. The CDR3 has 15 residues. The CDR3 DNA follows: TGTGCCAGCTCCGACAACTTAGGCTCTGGAAGCACCATATATTTT. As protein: CASSDNLGSGSTIYF.

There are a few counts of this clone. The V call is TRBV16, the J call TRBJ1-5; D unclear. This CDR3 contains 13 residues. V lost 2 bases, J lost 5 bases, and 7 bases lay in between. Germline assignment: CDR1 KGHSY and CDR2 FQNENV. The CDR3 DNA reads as TGTGCCAGCAGCCAACCTGACGATCAGCCCCAGCATTTT. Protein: CASSQPDDQPQHF.

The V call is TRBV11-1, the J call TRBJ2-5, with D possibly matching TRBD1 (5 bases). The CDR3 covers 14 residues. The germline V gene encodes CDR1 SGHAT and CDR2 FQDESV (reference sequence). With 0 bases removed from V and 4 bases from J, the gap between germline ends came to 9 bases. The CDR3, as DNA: TGTGCCAGCAGCTTAGCAGCAGGGCGAGAGACCCAGTACTTC. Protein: CASSLAAGRETQYF.

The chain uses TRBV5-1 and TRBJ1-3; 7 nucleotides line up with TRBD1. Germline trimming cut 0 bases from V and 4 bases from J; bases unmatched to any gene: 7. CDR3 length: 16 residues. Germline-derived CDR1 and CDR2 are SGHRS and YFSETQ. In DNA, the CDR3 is TGCGCCAGCAGCTTGGCCGGGACAGCTCGGGGAAACACCATATATTTT. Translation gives CASSLAGTARGNTIYF.

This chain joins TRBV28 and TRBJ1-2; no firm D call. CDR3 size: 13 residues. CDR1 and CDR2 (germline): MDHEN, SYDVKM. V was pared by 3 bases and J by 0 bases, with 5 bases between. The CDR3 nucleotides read TGTGCCAGCAGTTTCGGAGCTAACTATGGCTACACCTTC. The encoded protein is CASSFGANYGYTF.

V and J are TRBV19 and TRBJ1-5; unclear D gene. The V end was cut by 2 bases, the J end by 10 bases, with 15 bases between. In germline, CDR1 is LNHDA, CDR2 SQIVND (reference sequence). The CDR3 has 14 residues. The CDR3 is CASSIPSGNNPQHF. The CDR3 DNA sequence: TGTGCCAGTAGTATACCCTCGGGGAATAATCCCCAGCATTTT.

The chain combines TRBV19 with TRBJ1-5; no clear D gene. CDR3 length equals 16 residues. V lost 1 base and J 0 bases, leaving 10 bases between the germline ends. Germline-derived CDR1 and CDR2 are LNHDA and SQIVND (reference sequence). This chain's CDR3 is CASSIVGGGSNQPQHF. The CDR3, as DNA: TGTGCCAGTAGTATAGTAGGCGGTGGTAGCAATCAGCCCCAGCATTTT.

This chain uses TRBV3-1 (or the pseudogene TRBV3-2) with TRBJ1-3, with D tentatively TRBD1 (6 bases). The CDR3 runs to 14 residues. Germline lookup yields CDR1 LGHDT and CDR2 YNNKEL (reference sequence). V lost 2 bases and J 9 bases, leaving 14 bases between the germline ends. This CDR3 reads CASSQTGSRGTIYF. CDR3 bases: TGTGCCAGCAGCCAAACAGGGAGTCGAGGCACCATATATTTT.

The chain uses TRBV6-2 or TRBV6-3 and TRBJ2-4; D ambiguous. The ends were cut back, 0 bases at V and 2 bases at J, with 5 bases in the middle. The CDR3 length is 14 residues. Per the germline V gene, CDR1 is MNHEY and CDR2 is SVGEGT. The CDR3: CASSYSGTKNIQYF. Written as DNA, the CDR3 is TGTGCCAGCAGTTACTCAGGGACCAAAAACATTCAGTACTTC.

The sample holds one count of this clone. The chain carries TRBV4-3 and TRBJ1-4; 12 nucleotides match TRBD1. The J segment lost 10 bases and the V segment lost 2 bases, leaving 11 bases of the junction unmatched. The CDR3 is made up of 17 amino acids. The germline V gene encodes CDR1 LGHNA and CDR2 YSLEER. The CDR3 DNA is TGCGCCAGCAGCCAAAGGGTGGGACAGGGGGCGGGAGTAAAACTGTTTTTT. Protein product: CASSQRVGQGAGVKLFF.

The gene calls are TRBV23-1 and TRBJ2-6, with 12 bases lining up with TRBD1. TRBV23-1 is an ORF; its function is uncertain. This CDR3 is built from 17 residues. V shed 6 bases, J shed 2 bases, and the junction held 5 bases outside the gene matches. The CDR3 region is CASRAGTGGAGANVLTF. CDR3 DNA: TGCGCCAGCAGGGCGGGGACAGGGGGCGCTGGGGCCAACGTCCTGACTTTC.

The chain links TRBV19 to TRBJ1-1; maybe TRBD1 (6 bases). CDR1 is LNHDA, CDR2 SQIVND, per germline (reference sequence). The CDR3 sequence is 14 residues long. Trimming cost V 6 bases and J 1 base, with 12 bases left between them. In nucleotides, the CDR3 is TGTGCCAGTAGGGACATCAGGGGGAACACTGAAGCTTTCTTT. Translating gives CASRDIRGNTEAFF.

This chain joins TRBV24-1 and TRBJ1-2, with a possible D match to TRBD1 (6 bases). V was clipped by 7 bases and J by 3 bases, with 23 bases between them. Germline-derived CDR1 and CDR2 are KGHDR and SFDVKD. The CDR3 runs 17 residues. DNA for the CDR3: TGTGCCACCAGCAACTACCGACAGGAAGGGGACCACTATGGCTACACCTTC. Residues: CATSNYRQEGDHYGYTF.